This TCR beta chain was captured in a study of blood T cell repertoires in COVID-19. The study recruited people aged about 18 to 95 years across more than 20 US areas. Resolution of symptoms, clearance, or two negative PCRs was present in recovered Cohort 3 donors. This CDR3 has 15 amino acids. CDR1 is LGHDT and CDR2 is YNNKEL in the germline V gene (reference sequence). Trimming took 0 bases from V and 5 from J, leaving 13 bases between them. This clone is a singleton in its sample. Profiled with immunoSEQ multiplex PCR; TCRdb holds only in-frame clones, not every one. The table includes a few hundred thousand clones, under 90% detected once.

This sequence joins TRBV3-1 (or the pseudogene TRBV3-2) and TRBJ2-5; no clear D. Sequencing was done on a sample of PBMCs or T cells enriched from blood (not recorded which). This receptor was taken from a woman between 18 and 30 years old who had recovered from COVID-19. The CDR3 DNA sequence: TGTGCCAGCAGCCAAGATGTTAACGGTTGGGAGACCCAGTACTTC. It specifies CASSQDVNGWETQYF.